A selection of T cell receptor beta chains follows, all from one sample in a study of cytomegalovirus exposure and HLA in healthy donors. TCRdb's table, derived via immunoSEQ multiplex PCR, lists solely in-frame clones and lacks some. The sample consists of approximately 200,000 clones, 70% to 90% of them appearing once. The source material was PBMCs. These receptor sequences come from a human donor in good health. The CDR3 runs from the conserved cysteine through the conserved F or W. The D gene is left open where the match is weak. A clone size is listed for some rows: how often the clone was seen (once, few, many), or a class if it is expanded.

J | D | size | V | DNA | CDR3
TRBJ1-1 | TRBD1 | . | TRBV28 | TGTGCCAGCAGCTCCCTCCCGACAGGGGCATTGAACACTGAAGCTTTCTTT | CASSSLPTGALNTEAFF
TRBJ2-7 | TRBD2 | . | TRBV28 | TGTGCCAGCAGTCCGGTGGGAGGGCCCTACGAGCAGTACTTC | CASSPVGGPYEQYF
TRBJ1-1 | . | . | TRBV7-9 | TGTGCCAGCAGCTTAGGGGCAGAACGGAACACTGAAGCTTTCTTT | CASSLGAERNTEAFF
TRBJ2-1 | . | once | TRBV25-1 | TGTGCCAGTACGGGACTCCGCAATGAGCAGTTCTTC | CASTGLRNEQFF
TRBJ2-7 | TRBD1 | . | TRBV10-3 | TGTGCCATCAGTGAGGGACAGGGTAGGTACGAGCAGTACTTC | CAISEGQGRYEQYF
TRBJ2-2 | . | . | TRBV5-4 | TGTGCCAGCAGCTCTCGGGGAGGCACCGGGGAGCTGTTTTTT | CASSSRGGTGELFF
TRBJ1-5 | TRBD1 | . | TRBV4-2 | TGTGCCAGCAGCCTTGGACAGGGTCAGAGCAATCAGCCCCAGCATTTT | CASSLGQGQSNQPQHF
TRBJ2-2 | TRBD2 | once | TRBV7-2 | TGTGCCAGCAGCATAAGATTTCTAGCGGGAGTTAGGACCGGGGAGCTGTTTTTT | CASSIRFLAGVRTGELFF
TRBJ2-3 | . | . | TRBV28 | TGTGCCAGCAGTTTAGGGGCGGACAGAAGCACAGATACGCAGTATTTT | CASSLGADRSTDTQYF
TRBJ2-3 | TRBD2 | . | TRBV7-3 | TGTGCCAGCAGCCTAGCGGGAGGTCGGGGAGATACGCAGTATTTT | CASSLAGGRGDTQYF
TRBJ2-5 | . | . | TRBV23-1 | TGCGCCAGCAGTCACCAAACAGGGGGGGGGAAGGAGACCCAGTACTTC | CASSHQTGGGKETQYF
TRBJ1-3 | . | once | TRBV4-2 | TGTGCCAGCAGCCCAGAGGGTGCGGGCTCTGGAAACACCATATATTTT | CASSPEGAGSGNTIYF
TRBJ1-3 | TRBD1 | . | TRBV27 | TGTGCCAGCGGCCGGACAGGGGGAAACACCATATATTTT | CASGRTGGNTIYF
TRBJ1-1 | . | . | TRBV4-3 | TGCGCCAGCAGCCAATCCACTATGGACAGAATAGCTTTCTTT | CASSQSTMDRIAFF
TRBJ2-2 | . | . | TRBV4-1 | TGCGCCAGCAGCCTAGACAGCGTTAACACCGGGGAGCTGTTTTTT | CASSLDSVNTGELFF
TRBJ2-7 | TRBD2 | . | TRBV5-5 | TGTGCCAGCAGCCCGACTAGCGGGATGTCCTCCTACGAGCAGTACTTC | CASSPTSGMSSYEQYF
TRBJ2-1 | . | . | TRBV7-2 | TGTGCCAGCAGCCACCTTGGGAGTCCCTCCTACAATGAGCAGTTCTTC | CASSHLGSPSYNEQFF
TRBJ1-1 | . | . | TRBV5-1 | TGCGCCAGCAGCTCCGATCTCGGAGACGAAGCTTTCTTT | CASSSDLGDEAFF
TRBJ2-1 | TRBD1 | . | TRBV29-1 | TGCAGCGTTGACAGGGGGTCCTACAATGAGCAGTTCTTC | CSVDRGSYNEQFF
TRBJ1-5 | . | . | TRBV6-6 | TGTGCCAGCAGTAAAGACAATTATAGCAATCAGCCCCAGCATTTT | CASSKDNYSNQPQHF
TRBJ1-1 | TRBD1 | . | TRBV4-1 | TGCGCCAGCAGCCGGGATACCGGGACAGGGAACACTGAAGCTTTCTTT | CASSRDTGTGNTEAFF
TRBJ2-7 | TRBD2 | . | TRBV5-1 | TGCGCCAGCAGCTTGGCCGGCGGGAGGAGTACGAGCTACGAGCAGTACTTC | CASSLAGGRSTSYEQYF
TRBJ2-7 | . | . | TRBV7-9 | TGTGCCAGCAGCTTCCAAAGCGGCCGGAACAGGGTGGAATTC | CASSFQSGRNRVEF
TRBJ2-1 | TRBD2 | . | TRBV6-4 | TGTGCCAGCAGTGCAATTCCTAGCGGGAGGCGCAATGAGCAGTTCTTC | CASSAIPSGRRNEQFF
TRBJ1-2 | TRBD1 | . | TRBV2 | TGTGCCAGCAGTTCCCGGACAGGGGACCCGAGGGACTATGGCTACACCTTC | CASSSRTGDPRDYGYTF
TRBJ2-1 | . | . | TRBV4-1 | TGCGCCAGCAGCTCCCTACTAGTCGGCCCCTCCTACAATGAGCAGTTCTTC | CASSSLLVGPSYNEQFF
TRBJ2-5 | . | . | TRBV7-9 | TGTGCCAGCAGCTCCCCTGCTTGGCGGGCGCACCAAGAGACCCAGTACTTC | CASSSPAWRAHQETQYF
TRBJ1-2 | TRBD1 | . | TRBV29-1 | TGCAGCGTTGAATGGGACAGGGGGCCCTCAGCTAACTATGGCTACACCTTC | CSVEWDRGPSANYGYTF
TRBJ1-4 | . | . | TRBV6-1 | TGTGCCAGCAGTCCGTCGGGACAACTTAATGAAAAACTGTTTTTT | CASSPSGQLNEKLFF
TRBJ1-2 | TRBD1 | . | TRBV6-5 | TGTGCCAGCAGGACAGGGCTCGCCTATGGCTACACCTTC | CASRTGLAYGYTF
TRBJ2-2 | TRBD2 | . | TRBV2 | TGTGCCAGCAGTGAACTAGCGGGGGGGTCGAACACCGGGGAGCTGTTTTTT | CASSELAGGSNTGELFF
TRBJ2-7 | TRBD1 | . | TRBV7-9 | TGTGCCAGCAGGTCCGGGACAGGCCTCTACGAGCAGTACTTC | CASRSGTGLYEQYF
TRBJ2-3 | TRBD2 | . | TRBV10-1 | TGCGCCAGCAGTGGGACTAGCGGGAGGACCACAGATACGCAGTATTTT | CASSGTSGRTTDTQYF
TRBJ2-7 | . | . | TRBV30 | TGTGCCTGGAGTGCCTTTTCGTGGGAGACCTACGAGCAGTACTTC | CAWSAFSWETYEQYF
TRBJ1-2 | . | . | TRBV4-2 | TGTGCCAGCAGCCAAGATTACAGGCCAAACTATGGCTACACCTTC | CASSQDYRPNYGYTF
TRBJ2-7 | . | . | TRBV30 | TGTGCCTGGGGGGGGAAGGGGGCCCTATACGAGCAGTACTTC | CAWGGKGALYEQYF
TRBJ1-6 | . | . | TRBV19 | TGTGCCAGCGGGGTCTCCTATAATTCACCCCTCCACTTT | CASGVSYNSPLHF
TRBJ2-1 | TRBD1 | . | TRBV29-1 | TGCAGCGCCGTGGACAGGGGGCAATACAATGAGCAGTTCTTC | CSAVDRGQYNEQFF
TRBJ2-3 | . | . | TRBV5-1 | TGCGCCAGCACCAGGACTGAACGGACCCTCACAGATACGCAGTATTTT | CASTRTERTLTDTQYF
TRBJ1-5 | . | . | TRBV19 | TGTGCCAGTAGTATACGCCAGGGCAATCAGCCCCAGCATTTT | CASSIRQGNQPQHF
TRBJ2-2 | . | . | TRBV27 | TGTGCCAGCAGTGTTTCGGGAGTTGTGACCGGGGAGCTGTTTTTT | CASSVSGVVTGELFF
TRBJ2-1 | TRBD2 | few | TRBV5-4 | TGTGCCAGCAGCTCACCGACTAGCGTCGGTGAGCAGTTCTTC | CASSSPTSVGEQFF
TRBJ1-2 | TRBD1 | . | TRBV7-9 | TGTTCCAGCAGCTTAGGGACAGCAACTGGCTACACCTTC | CSSSLGTATGYTF
TRBJ1-1 | . | once | TRBV7-9 | TGTGCCACCAAGCTTTTGGGGGGCACTGAAGCTTTCTTT | CATKLLGGTEAFF
TRBJ1-4 | TRBD1 | few | TRBV30 | TGTGCCTGGAGTGGGACAGGGGCTGGTGAAAAACTGTTTTTT | CAWSGTGAGEKLFF